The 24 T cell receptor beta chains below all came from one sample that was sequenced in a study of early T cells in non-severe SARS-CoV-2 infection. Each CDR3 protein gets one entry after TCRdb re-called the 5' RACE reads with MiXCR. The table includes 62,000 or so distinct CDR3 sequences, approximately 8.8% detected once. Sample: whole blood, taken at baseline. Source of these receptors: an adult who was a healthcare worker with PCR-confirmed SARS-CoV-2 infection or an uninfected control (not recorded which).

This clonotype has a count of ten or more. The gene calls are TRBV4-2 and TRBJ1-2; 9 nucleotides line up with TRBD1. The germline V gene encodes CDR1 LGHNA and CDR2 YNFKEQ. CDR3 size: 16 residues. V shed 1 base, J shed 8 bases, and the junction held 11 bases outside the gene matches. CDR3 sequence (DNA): TGTGCCAGCAGCCAAGTTGGCCTACAGGGGGCTAAGGGCTACACCTTC. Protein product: CASSQVGLQGAKGYTF.

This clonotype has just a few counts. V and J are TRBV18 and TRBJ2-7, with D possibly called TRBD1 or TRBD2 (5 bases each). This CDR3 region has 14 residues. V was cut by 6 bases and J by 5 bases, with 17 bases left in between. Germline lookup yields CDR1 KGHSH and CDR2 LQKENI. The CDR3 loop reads CASSAGTPRDEQYF. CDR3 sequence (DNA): TGTGCCAGCTCCGCCGGGACCCCGAGGGACGAGCAGTACTTC.

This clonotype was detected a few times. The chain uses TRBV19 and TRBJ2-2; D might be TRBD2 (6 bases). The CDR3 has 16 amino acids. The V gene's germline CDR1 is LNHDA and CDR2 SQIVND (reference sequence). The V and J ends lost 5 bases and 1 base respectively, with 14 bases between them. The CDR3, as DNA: TGTGCCAGTAGTCACAAAGCGGGCTTGAACACCGGGGAGCTGTTTTTT. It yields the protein CASSHKAGLNTGELFF. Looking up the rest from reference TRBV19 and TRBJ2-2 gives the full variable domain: DGGITQSPKYLFRKEGQNVTLSCEQNLNHDAMYWYRQDPGQGLRLIYYSQIVNDFQKGDIAEGYSVSREKKESFPLTVTSAQKNPTAFYLCASSHKAGLNTGELFFGEGSRLTVL.

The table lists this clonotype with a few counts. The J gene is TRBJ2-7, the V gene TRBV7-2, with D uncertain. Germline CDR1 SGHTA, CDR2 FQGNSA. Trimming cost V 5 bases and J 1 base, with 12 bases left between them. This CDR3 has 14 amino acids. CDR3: CASSRPQISYEQYF. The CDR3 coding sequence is TGTGCCAGCAGCCGTCCGCAGATTTCCTACGAGCAGTACTTC.

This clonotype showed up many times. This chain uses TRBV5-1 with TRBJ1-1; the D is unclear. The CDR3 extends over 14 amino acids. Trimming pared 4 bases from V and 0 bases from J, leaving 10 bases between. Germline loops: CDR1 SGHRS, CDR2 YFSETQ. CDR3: CASSADGMNTEAFF. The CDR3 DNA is TGCGCCAGCAGCGCGGACGGCATGAACACTGAAGCTTTCTTT.

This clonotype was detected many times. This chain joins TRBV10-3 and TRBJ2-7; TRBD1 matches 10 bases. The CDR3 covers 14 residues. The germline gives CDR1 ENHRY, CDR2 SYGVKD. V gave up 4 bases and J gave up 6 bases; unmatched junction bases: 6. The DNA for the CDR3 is TGTGCCATCAGTGGGAGACAGGGGGCGGCCGAGCAGTACTTC. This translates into CAISGRQGAAEQYF.

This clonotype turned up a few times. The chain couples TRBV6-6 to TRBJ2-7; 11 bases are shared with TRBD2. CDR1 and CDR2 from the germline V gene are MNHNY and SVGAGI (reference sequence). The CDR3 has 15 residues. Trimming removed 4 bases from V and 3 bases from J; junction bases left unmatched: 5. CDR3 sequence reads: CASSSLTSGGYEQYF. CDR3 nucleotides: TGTGCCAGCAGTTCCCTTACTAGCGGGGGCTACGAGCAGTACTTC.

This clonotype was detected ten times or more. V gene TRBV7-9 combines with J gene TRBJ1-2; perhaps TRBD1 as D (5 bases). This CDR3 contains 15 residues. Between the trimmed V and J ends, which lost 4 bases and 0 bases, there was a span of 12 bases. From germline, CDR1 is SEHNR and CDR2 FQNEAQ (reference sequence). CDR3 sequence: CASSSQEGSNYGYTF. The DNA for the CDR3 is TGTGCCAGCAGCTCCCAGGAGGGGTCTAACTATGGCTACACCTTC.

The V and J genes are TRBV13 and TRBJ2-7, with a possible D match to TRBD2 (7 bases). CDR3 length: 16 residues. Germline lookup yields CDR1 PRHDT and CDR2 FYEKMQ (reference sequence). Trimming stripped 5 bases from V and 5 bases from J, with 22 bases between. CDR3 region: CASSTNLGGGPHEQYF. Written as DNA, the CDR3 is TGTGCCAGCAGCACCAACTTAGGGGGAGGGCCCCACGAGCAGTACTTC.

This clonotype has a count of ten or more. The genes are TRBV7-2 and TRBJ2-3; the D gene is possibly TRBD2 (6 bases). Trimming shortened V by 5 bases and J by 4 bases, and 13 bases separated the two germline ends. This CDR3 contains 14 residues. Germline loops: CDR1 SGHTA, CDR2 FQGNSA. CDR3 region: CASSLTRTADTQYF. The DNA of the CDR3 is TGTGCCAGCAGCCTGACTAGGACGGCAGATACGCAGTATTTT.

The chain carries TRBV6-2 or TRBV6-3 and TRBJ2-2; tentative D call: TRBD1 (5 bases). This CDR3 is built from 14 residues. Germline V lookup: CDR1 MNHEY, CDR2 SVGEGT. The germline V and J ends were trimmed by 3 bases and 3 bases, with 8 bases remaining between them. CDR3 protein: CASSYRRDTGELFF. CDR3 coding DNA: TGTGCCAGCAGTTATCGCAGGGACACCGGGGAGCTGTTTTTT.

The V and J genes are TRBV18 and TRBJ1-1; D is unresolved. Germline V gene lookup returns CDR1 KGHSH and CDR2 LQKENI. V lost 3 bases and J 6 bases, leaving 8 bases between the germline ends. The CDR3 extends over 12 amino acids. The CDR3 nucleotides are TGTGCCAGCTCACCTGATAGCTCTGAAGCTTTCTTT. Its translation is CASSPDSSEAFF.

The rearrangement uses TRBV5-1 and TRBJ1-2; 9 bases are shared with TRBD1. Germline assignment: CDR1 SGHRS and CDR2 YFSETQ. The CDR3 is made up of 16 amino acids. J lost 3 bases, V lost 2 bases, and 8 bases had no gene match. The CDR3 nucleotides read TGCGCCAGCAGCTTAAGCCCGGGACAGGGCGACTATGGCTACACCTTC. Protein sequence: CASSLSPGQGDYGYTF.

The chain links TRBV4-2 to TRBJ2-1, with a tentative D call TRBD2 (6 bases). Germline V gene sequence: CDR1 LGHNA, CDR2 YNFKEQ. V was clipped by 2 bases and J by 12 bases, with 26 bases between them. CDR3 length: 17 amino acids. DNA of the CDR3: TGTGCCAGCAGCCAACCATCCCCGGGACTGGGTACAATTGGGCAGTTCTTC. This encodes CASSQPSPGLGTIGQFF.

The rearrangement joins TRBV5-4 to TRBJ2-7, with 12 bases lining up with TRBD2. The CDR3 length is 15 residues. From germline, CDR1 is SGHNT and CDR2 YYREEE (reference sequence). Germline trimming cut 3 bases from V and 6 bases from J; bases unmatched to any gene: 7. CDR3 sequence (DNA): TGTGCCAGCAGCTGGACTAGCGGGGCCCTTCGCGAGCAGTACTTC. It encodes CASSWTSGALREQYF.

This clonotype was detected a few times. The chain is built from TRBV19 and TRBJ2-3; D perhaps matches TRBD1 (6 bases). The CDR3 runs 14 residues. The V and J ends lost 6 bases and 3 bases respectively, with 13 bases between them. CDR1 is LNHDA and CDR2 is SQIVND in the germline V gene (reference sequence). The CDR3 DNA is TGTGCCAGTAGGATCAGGGGAATAACAGATACGCAGTATTTT. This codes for CASRIRGITDTQYF.

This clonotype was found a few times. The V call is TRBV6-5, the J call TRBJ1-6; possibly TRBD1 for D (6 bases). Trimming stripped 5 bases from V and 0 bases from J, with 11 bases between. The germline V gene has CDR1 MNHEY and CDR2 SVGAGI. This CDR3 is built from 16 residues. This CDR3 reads CASSRDISSYNSPLHF. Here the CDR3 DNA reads TGTGCCAGCAGTCGGGACATAAGCTCCTATAATTCACCCCTCCACTTT.

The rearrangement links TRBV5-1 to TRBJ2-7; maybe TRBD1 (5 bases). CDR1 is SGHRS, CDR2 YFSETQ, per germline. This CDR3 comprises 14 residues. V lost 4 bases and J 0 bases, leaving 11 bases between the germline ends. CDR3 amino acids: CASSPRGSSYEQYF. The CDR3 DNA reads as TGCGCCAGCAGCCCAAGGGGTAGCTCCTACGAGCAGTACTTC.

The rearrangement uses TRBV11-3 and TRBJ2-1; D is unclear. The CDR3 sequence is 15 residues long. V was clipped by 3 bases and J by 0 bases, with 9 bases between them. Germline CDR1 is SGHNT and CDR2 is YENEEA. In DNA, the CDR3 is TGTGCCAGCAGCTTTTACTTGAGCTCCTACAATGAGCAGTTCTTC. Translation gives CASSFYLSSYNEQFF.

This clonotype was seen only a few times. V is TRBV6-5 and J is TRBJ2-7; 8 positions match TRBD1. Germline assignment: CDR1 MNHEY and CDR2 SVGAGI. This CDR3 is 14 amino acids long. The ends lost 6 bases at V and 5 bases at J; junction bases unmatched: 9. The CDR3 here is CASRSGQGRNEQYF. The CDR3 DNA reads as TGTGCCAGCAGGTCCGGACAGGGACGAAACGAGCAGTACTTC.

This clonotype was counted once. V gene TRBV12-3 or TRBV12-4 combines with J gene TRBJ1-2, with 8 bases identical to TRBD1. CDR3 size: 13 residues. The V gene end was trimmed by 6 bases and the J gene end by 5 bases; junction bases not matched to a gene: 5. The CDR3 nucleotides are TGTGCCAGCAGGACAGGGGTCGGTTATGGCTACACCTTC. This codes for CASRTGVGYGYTF.

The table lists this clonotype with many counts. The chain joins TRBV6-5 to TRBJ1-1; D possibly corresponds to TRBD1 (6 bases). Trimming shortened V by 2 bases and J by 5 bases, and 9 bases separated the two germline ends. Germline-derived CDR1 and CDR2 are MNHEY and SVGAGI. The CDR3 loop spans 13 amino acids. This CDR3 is CASSYPGTTEAFF. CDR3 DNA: TGTGCCAGCAGTTACCCTGGGACAACTGAAGCTTTCTTT.

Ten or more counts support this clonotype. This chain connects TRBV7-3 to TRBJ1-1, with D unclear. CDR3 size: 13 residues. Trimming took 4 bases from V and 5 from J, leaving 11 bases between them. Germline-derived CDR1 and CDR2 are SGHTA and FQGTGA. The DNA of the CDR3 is TGTGCCAGCAGCTCCACGCAAGAGACTGAAGCTTTCTTT. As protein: CASSSTQETEAFF.

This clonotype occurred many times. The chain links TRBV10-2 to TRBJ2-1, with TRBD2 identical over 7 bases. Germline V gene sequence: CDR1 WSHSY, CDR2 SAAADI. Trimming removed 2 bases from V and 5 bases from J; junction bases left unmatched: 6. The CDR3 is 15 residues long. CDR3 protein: CASSERAGDDNEQFF. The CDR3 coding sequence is TGCGCCAGCAGTGAGAGGGCGGGAGATGACAATGAGCAGTTCTTC.